This T cell receptor beta chain was captured in a study of blood T cell repertoires in COVID-19. As for the study in general: PBMCs, B-cell-depleted T cells, or T cells were the source of the cDNA or gDNA that made up the material.

CDR3 length: 15 amino acids. CDR1 WSHSY and CDR2 SAAADI come from the germline V gene. Trimming at V came to 6 bases and at J to 5 bases, leaving 3 bases not matched to a gene. Sequencing used immunoSEQ multiplex PCR; TCRdb keeps in-frame clones, though not all of them. The sample has under 250,000 clones; approximately 90% are singletons. This chain connects TRBV10-2 to TRBJ2-1, with 14 bases matching TRBD2. Input material: peripheral blood. The TCR sequence derives from a man over 45 with COVID-19, enrolled during active disease. The CDR3 is CASRQGLAGDNEQFF. The CDR3 coding sequence is TGCGCCAGCAGGCAGGGACTAGCGGGGGACAATGAGCAGTTCTTC.